Detailed here is one TCR beta chain. The second PCR ran roughly 6 to 11 cycles with a sample-barcoded 5' primer and J-beta primers. TCRdb analysed the 5' RACE reads with MiXCR anew, one entry per CDR3 protein. The table records about 1.4 million distinct CDR3 sequences, approximately 59% of them present only once. The CDR3 has 15 amino acids. The V and J ends lost 2 bases and 3 bases respectively, with 13 bases between them. From germline, CDR1 is SGHVS and CDR2 FNYEAQ. This sample is part of a study of blood T cells in healthy people across ages. This chain connects TRBV7-6 to TRBJ1-2, with D tentatively TRBD1 (6 bases). The source material was blood. This clonotype was sampled from a man aged 18-30 years in good health. The DNA for the CDR3 is TGTGCCAGCAGCTTACAGGGGACGGGGGACTATGGCTACACCTTC. Translated: CASSLQGTGDYGYTF.